This T cell receptor beta chain originates from a study of blood T cell repertoires in COVID-19. Seattle's cohort entered during active infection and was followed longitudinally. V shed 6 bases, J shed 6 bases, and the junction held 12 bases outside the gene matches. This CDR3 has 15 amino acids. Germline lookup yields CDR1 MDHEN and CDR2 SYDVKM. Sequencing was performed with immunoSEQ multiplex PCR; in TCRdb, only in-frame clones are kept and a portion is missing. This table has 210,000 or so clones, 70% to 90% appearing once. The source material was peripheral blood. This sequence was found in a man aged 30-40 years with COVID-19, enrolled during active disease. The chain links TRBV28 to TRBJ1-2; 8 bases map to TRBD1. The CDR3 DNA follows: TGTGCCAGCAGCCAACCGAGACAGGGGAGGGATGGCTACACCTTC. Its translation: CASSQPRQGRDGYTF.